The 29 T cell receptor beta chains reported below all come from one sample, sequenced in a study of vaccination effects on CD4 cells after COVID-19. Using viral peptide pools, the ViraFEST assay grew out antigen-specific CD4+ T cells prior to sequencing. When less than 13 days of culture had elapsed, CD4+ T cells were isolated. None of the vaccinated had previously contracted SARS-CoV-2, and their nucleocapsid antibodies tested negative. These receptors have no identified antigens. TCRdb's table, derived via immunoSEQ multiplex PCR, lists solely in-frame clones and lacks some. Among about 45,000 clones listed, roughly 72% were seen once. This specimen consisted of CD4+ T cells from PBMCs cultured with SARS-CoV-2 spike peptides, obtained before COVID-19 vaccination. The receptors stem from a human donor who received a COVID-19 vaccine.

The V and J genes are TRBV3-1 (or the pseudogene TRBV3-2) and TRBJ1-2; 8 nucleotides agree with TRBD1. After removal of 5 bases from V and 8 bases from J, the junction contained 10 bases not matched to a gene. CDR3 length: 14 residues. CDR1 and CDR2 from the germline V gene are LGHDT and YNNKEL (reference sequence). CDR3 coding DNA: TGTGCCAGCAGCTACACCCAGGGGGCTGAGGGCTACACCTTC. Protein: CASSYTQGAEGYTF.

The rearrangement links TRBV7-8 to TRBJ2-7; D remains ambiguous. Deletions cut 5 bases from V and 2 bases from J, with 13 bases between. Germline loops: CDR1 SGHVS, CDR2 FQNEAQ. CDR3 length: 14 residues. The CDR3 DNA sequence: TGTGCCAGCAGCCCCGACGGATTAGCCTACGAGCAGTACGTC. This translates into CASSPDGLAYEQYV.

This chain connects TRBV6-5 to TRBJ2-3, with a tentative D call TRBD1 (6 bases). Trimming left V 6 bases short and J 4 bases short, with 14 bases between. The CDR3 loop spans 14 amino acids. The V gene's germline CDR1 is MNHEY and CDR2 SVGAGI. The CDR3 nucleotides read TGTGCCAGCAGCACTCACAGGGTCGCAGATACGCAGTATTTT. Its protein is CASSTHRVADTQYF.

The chain is built from TRBV6-6 and TRBJ2-1; either TRBD1 or TRBD2 may fit D (5 bases each). Germline assignment: CDR1 MNHNY and CDR2 SVGAGI (reference sequence). This CDR3 comprises 16 residues. The ends were cut back, 2 bases at V and 1 base at J, with 12 bases in the middle. CDR3 sequence: CASSYDRDPSYNEQFF. The DNA of the CDR3 is TGTGCCAGCAGTTACGATAGGGACCCTTCCTACAATGAGCAGTTCTTC.

The rearrangement joins TRBV6-2 or TRBV6-3 to TRBJ1-1, with D unclear. CDR1 and CDR2 from the germline V gene are MNHEY and SVGEGT. Between the trimmed V and J ends, which lost 5 bases and 5 bases, there was a span of 9 bases. The CDR3 consists of 12 residues. CDR3 bases: TGTGCCAGCAGTGATACCTCGACTGAAGCTTTCTTT. Translating it yields CASSDTSTEAFF.

The CDR3 DNA is TGTGCCATCTTGAGTCAGATAGGCTACACCTTC. Translated: CAILSQIGYTF. This chain links TRBV10-3 with TRBJ1-2; D ambiguous. The V gene's germline CDR1 is ENHRY and CDR2 SYGVKD. V was cut by 8 bases and J by 8 bases, with 12 bases left in between. The CDR3 has 11 amino acids.

CDR3 DNA sequence: TGTGCCAGCACCCCCCTGACAGGGGGATATGGCTACACCTTC. Encoded protein: CASTPLTGGYGYTF. This chain links TRBV6-5 with TRBJ1-2; 9 nucleotides agree with TRBD1. Germline V gene data show CDR1 as MNHEY and CDR2 as SVGAGI. V shed 7 bases and J 5 bases; nucleotides not matched to a gene: 8. CDR3 length equals 14 residues.

This rearrangement joins TRBV19 to TRBJ2-7; D is unresolved. Looked up from germline, CDR1 is LNHDA and CDR2 is SQIVND (reference sequence). CDR3 length equals 13 residues. Trimming removed 8 bases from V and 0 bases from J, with 11 bases in between. The CDR3: CASGAGYSYEQYV. The CDR3 bases are TGTGCCAGTGGTGCAGGCTACTCCTACGAGCAGTACGTC.

Remarks on this clone: A read error may produce the germline difference seen at one junction end. V gene TRBV19 combines with J gene TRBJ1-2; D might be TRBD1 (5 bases). Looked up from germline, CDR1 is LNHDA and CDR2 is SQIVND (reference sequence). This CDR3 spans 14 amino acids. CDR3 bases: TGTGCAAGTAGGGCGTTGGGGGGTGACTATGGCTACACCTTC. The encoded protein is CASRALGGDYGYTF.

The J gene is TRBJ1-2, the V gene TRBV6-5; a possible D gene is TRBD1 (5 bases). Trimming took 2 bases from V and 6 from J, leaving 10 bases between them. In germline, CDR1 is MNHEY, CDR2 SVGAGI. The CDR3 extends over 13 amino acids. CDR3 region: CASSYDPGHGYTF. CDR3 coding DNA: TGTGCCAGCAGTTACGATCCGGGACATGGCTACACCTTC.

V usage is TRBV2 and J usage is TRBJ2-2, with 13 bases lining up with TRBD2. The CDR3 is 16 amino acids. Germline CDR1 SNHLY, CDR2 FYNNEI. V shed 4 bases, J shed 7 bases, and the junction held 6 bases outside the gene matches. CDR3 sequence (DNA): TGTGCCAGCAGTGGACTAGCGGGGGGTCAGGGCGGGGAGCTGTTTTTT. Residues: CASSGLAGGQGGELFF.

The chain uses TRBV5-4 and TRBJ2-2; 7 bases align to TRBD2. The junction had 11 bases not matched to a gene; V was cut back by 4 bases and J by 2 bases. Germline V lookup: CDR1 SGHNT, CDR2 YYREEE (reference sequence). CDR3 size: 17 residues. CDR3 sequence (DNA): TGTGCCAGCAGCGGAGGGGAGGGAACCCTCAACACCGGGGAGCTGTTTTTT. This gives the protein CASSGGEGTLNTGELFF.

The gene calls are TRBV13 and TRBJ2-3, with TRBD2 matching over 10 bases. V was clipped by 4 bases and J by 3 bases; unmatched bases: 7. Germline V gene data show CDR1 as PRHDT and CDR2 as FYEKMQ (reference sequence). The CDR3 has 16 residues. As DNA, the CDR3 is TGTGCCAGCAGCTCGGGACTAGCGTCGATTACAGATACGCAGTATTTT. This codes for CASSSGLASITDTQYF.

This chain connects TRBV2 to TRBJ2-4; 7 nucleotides align to TRBD1. Trimming at V came to 8 bases and at J to 3 bases, leaving 10 bases not matched to a gene. The CDR3 covers 15 residues. Germline values: CDR1 SNHLY, CDR2 FYNNEI. CDR3 in amino acids: CASGDYRGNKNIQYF. The CDR3 DNA sequence: TGTGCCAGCGGAGACTACAGGGGAAACAAAAACATTCAGTACTTC.

The V and J genes are TRBV7-9 and TRBJ2-1; 10 nucleotides match TRBD2. V trimming: 4 bases; J trimming: 10 bases; junction bases outside the gene matches: 13. This CDR3 has 16 residues. Germline lookup yields CDR1 SEHNR and CDR2 FQNEAQ (reference sequence). CDR3 amino acids: CASSSHGGAGGSEQFF. Written as DNA, the CDR3 is TGTGCCAGCAGCTCCCACGGGGGAGCGGGGGGGAGCGAGCAGTTCTTC.

This chain joins TRBV5-1 and TRBJ1-5; D gene unclear. Germline CDR1 SGHRS, CDR2 YFSETQ. Trimming removed 0 bases at V and 8 bases at J, with 9 bases between. The CDR3 covers 13 residues. The CDR3 region is CASSLEGEEPQHF. CDR3 sequence (DNA): TGCGCCAGCAGCTTGGAAGGTGAGGAGCCCCAGCATTTT.

The rearrangement links TRBV23-1 to TRBJ1-1, with 11 bases lining up with TRBD1. TRBV23-1 is marked as an open reading frame, function uncertain. V dropped 4 bases and J dropped 0; count of bases not matched to a gene: 7. CDR3 length equals 17 residues. The CDR3 here is CASSRADRGRVNTEAFF. The CDR3 DNA reads as TGCGCCAGCAGTCGGGCGGACAGGGGGCGGGTGAACACTGAAGCTTTCTTT.

V is TRBV5-1 and J is TRBJ2-1, with TRBD1 identical over 11 bases. Germline values: CDR1 SGHRS, CDR2 YFSETQ. The CDR3 has 14 amino acids. Germline trimming cut 6 bases from V and 9 bases from J; bases unmatched to any gene: 8. The CDR3 reads CASNFAGTGGEQFF. The DNA of the CDR3 is TGCGCCAGCAATTTCGCCGGGACAGGGGGTGAGCAGTTCTTC.

The rearrangement uses TRBV3-1 (or the pseudogene TRBV3-2) and TRBJ1-5, with 9 bases identical to TRBD1. The CDR3 is 17 residues long. J gave up 0 bases and V 4 bases, and 7 bases lay outside the gene matches. In germline, CDR1 is LGHDT, CDR2 YNNKEL (reference sequence). The CDR3 sequence: CASSLTGGLGSNQPQHF. DNA of the CDR3: TGTGCCAGCAGCCTAACAGGGGGCCTGGGTAGCAATCAGCCCCAGCATTTT.

The rearrangement uses TRBV29-1 and TRBJ2-5; weak D call: TRBD2 (5 bases). V was cut by 1 base and J by 5 bases, with 11 bases left in between. There are 13 residues in the CDR3. Germline V lookup: CDR1 SQVTM, CDR2 ANQGSEA. For the CDR3, the DNA is TGCAGCGTTGAAGTAGGGTCGGGGGAGACCCAGTACTTC. As protein: CSVEVGSGETQYF.

The J gene is TRBJ2-5, the V gene TRBV11-1; 10 bases are a match to TRBD1. Germline-derived CDR1 and CDR2 are SGHAT and FQDESV (reference sequence). The CDR3 covers 15 residues. V trimming: 3 bases; J trimming: 6 bases; junction bases outside the gene matches: 7. The CDR3 here is CASSFQKTGGQTQYF. Here the CDR3 DNA reads TGTGCCAGCAGCTTTCAGAAGACAGGGGGCCAGACCCAGTACTTC. Full variable domain (remainder filled in from reference TRBV11-1 and TRBJ2-5): EAEVAQSPRYKITEKSQAVAFWCDPISGHATLYWYRQILGQGPELLVQFQDESVVDDSQLPKDRFSAERLKGVDSTLKIQPAELGDSAMYLCASSFQKTGGQTQYFGPGTRLLVL.

The chain carries TRBV24-1 and TRBJ2-2; D may be TRBD1 (5 bases). This CDR3 is built from 14 residues. The V gene lost 10 bases and the J gene lost 0 bases, with 11 bases spanning the gap. Germline V lookup: CDR1 KGHDR, CDR2 SFDVKD. This CDR3 is CATRQNSNTGELFF. The CDR3 nucleotides are TGTGCCACAAGACAGAACTCGAACACCGGGGAGCTGTTTTTT.

This clone came up a few times. This chain connects TRBV4-2 to TRBJ1-5; maybe TRBD1 (5 bases). The CDR3 totals 12 residues. V lost 1 base, J lost 13 bases, and 11 bases lay in between. The V gene's germline CDR1 is LGHNA and CDR2 YNFKEQ. In nucleotides, the CDR3 is TGTGCCAGCAGCCAAGGGTCCGGGACTCAGCATTTT. Amino acid sequence: CASSQGSGTQHF.

This clone was detected once. The chain combines TRBV18 with TRBJ1-1, with D possibly TRBD1 on 5 matching bases. The CDR3 spans 17 residues. CDR1 is KGHSH and CDR2 is LQKENI in the germline V gene. Between the trimmed V and J ends, which lost 6 bases and 4 bases, there was a span of 24 bases. The CDR3 DNA sequence: TGTGCCAGCTCGCCCACCCCGTGGTCTGCAGGGAGCACTGAAGCTTTCTTT. Its translation: CASSPTPWSAGSTEAFF. Complete variable domain (other parts from reference TRBV18 and TRBJ1-1): NAGVMQNPRHLVRRRGQEARLRCSPMKGHSHVYWYRQLPEEGLKFMVYLQKENIIDESGMPKERFSAEFPKEGPSILRIQQVVRGDSAAYFCASSPTPWSAGSTEAFFGQGTRLTVV.

The chain joins TRBV2 to TRBJ1-4; D uncertain. The CDR3 loop spans 14 amino acids. Germline CDR1 and CDR2: SNHLY and FYNNEI. V shed 6 bases and J shed 7 bases, with 15 bases lying between them. The CDR3: CASRERSLREKLFF. The DNA for the CDR3 is TGTGCCAGCAGGGAGAGGAGTTTACGTGAAAAACTGTTTTTT.

CDR3 sequence reads: CASSQQGLAKNIQYF. The DNA of the CDR3 is TGCGCCAGCAGCCAGCAGGGACTAGCCAAAAACATTCAGTACTTC. This chain uses TRBV4-1 with TRBJ2-4; D might be TRBD2 (6 bases). Germline values: CDR1 MGHRA, CDR2 YSYEKL. This CDR3 contains 15 residues. V shed 3 bases and J shed 0 bases, with 9 bases lying between them.

The CDR3 coding sequence is TGTGCCAGCTCAACTGGACAGGTAGGCGAGCAGTACGTC. Encoded protein: CASSTGQVGEQYV. The rearrangement joins TRBV18 to TRBJ2-7; 7 bases agree with TRBD1. Germline CDR1 and CDR2: KGHSH and LQKENI. The CDR3 length is 13 residues. The junction had 7 bases not matched to a gene; V was cut back by 5 bases and J by 6 bases.

This clone was seen once. In DNA form, the CDR3 reads TGTGCCAGCAGCACACCCGGAAGCTCCTACGAGCAGTACGTC. Translated: CASSTPGSSYEQYV. V is TRBV7-9 and J is TRBJ2-7; D remains unclear. The V gene's germline CDR1 is SEHNR and CDR2 FQNEAQ (reference sequence). This CDR3 comprises 14 residues. Trimming pared 5 bases from V and 0 bases from J, leaving 11 bases between.

In DNA, the CDR3 is TGCGCCAGCAGCAAAGGACGTGAGGTCGTGGCCGGGGAGCTGTTTTTT. It specifies CASSKGREVVAGELFF. The V call is TRBV4-1, the J call TRBJ2-2; D is unclear. Germline values: CDR1 MGHRA, CDR2 YSYEKL. This CDR3 region has 16 residues. V was clipped by 5 bases and J by 6 bases, with 19 bases between them.